This T cell receptor (beta chain) is from a study of blood T cell repertoires in COVID-19. At the level of the study: Spain, Italy and the United States supplied samples that represented acute and convalescent COVID-19. PBMCs, B-cell-depleted T cells, or T cells were the source of the cDNA or gDNA that made up the material.

In the authors' methods: Amplifying reference gene primers gave estimates of nucleated cell counts. Repertoires were generated with immunoSEQ multiplex PCR, while TCRdb's copy carries only in-frame clones and drops some. Clone size and V and J calls were adopted from that table, with D and trimming inferred from the DNA. This table has 120,000 or so clones, 85% appearing once. The clonotype was recovered from a man of 80 years or more with active or convalescent COVID-19. Sample: peripheral blood.

CDR3 amino acids: CASSYSITGITDTQYF. The DNA of the CDR3 is TGTGCCAGCAGTTACTCGATTACAGGGATTACAGATACGCAGTATTTT. The gene calls are TRBV6-5 and TRBJ2-3, with D possibly being TRBD1 (6 bases). Between the trimmed V and J ends, which lost 0 bases and 3 bases, there was a span of 13 bases. CDR1 is MNHEY, CDR2 SVGAGI, per germline. This CDR3 is 16 amino acids long.